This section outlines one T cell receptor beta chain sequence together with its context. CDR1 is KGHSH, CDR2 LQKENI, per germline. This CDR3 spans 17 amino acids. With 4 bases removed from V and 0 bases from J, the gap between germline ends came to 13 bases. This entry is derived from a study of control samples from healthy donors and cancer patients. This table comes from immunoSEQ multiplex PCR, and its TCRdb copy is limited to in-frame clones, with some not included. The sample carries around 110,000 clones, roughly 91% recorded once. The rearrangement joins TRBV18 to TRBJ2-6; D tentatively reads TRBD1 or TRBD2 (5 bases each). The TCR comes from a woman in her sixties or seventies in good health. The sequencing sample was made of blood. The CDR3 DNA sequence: TGTGCCAGCTCACGGGGGACGGGGTTCTCTGGGGCCAACGTCCTGACTTTC. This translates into CASSRGTGFSGANVLTF.